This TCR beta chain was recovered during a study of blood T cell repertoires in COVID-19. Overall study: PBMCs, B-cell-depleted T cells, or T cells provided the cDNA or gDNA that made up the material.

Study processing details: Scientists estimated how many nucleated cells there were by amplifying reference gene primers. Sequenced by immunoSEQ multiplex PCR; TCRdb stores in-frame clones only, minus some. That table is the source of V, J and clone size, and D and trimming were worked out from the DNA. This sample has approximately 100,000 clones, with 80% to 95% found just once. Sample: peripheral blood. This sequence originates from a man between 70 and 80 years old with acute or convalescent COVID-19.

DNA of the CDR3: TGTGCCAGCAGCTCCGGGACTAGCGGGAAGTGGTACTTC. It yields the protein CASSSGTSGKWYF. The chain joins TRBV7-2 to TRBJ2-7, with 13 nucleotides matching TRBD2. Germline lookup yields CDR1 SGHTA and CDR2 FQGNSA. The length of the CDR3 is 13 residues. V dropped 4 bases and J dropped 12; count of bases not matched to a gene: 6.